What follows is one TCR beta chain and its context. What it recognizes is unknown. The sample is drawn from a study of CXCR3-negative and CXCR3-positive naive CD8 T cells. Regarding the study as a whole: Naive CXCR3-positive cells had TRB CDR3s more hydrophobic than those of CXCR3-negative naive cells.

With UMI labels, 5' RACE was used to prepare the TRB cDNA libraries. Each CDR3 protein gets one entry in TCRdb, which reprocessed the 5' RACE reads and gives no DNA. This sample's table has about 86,000 distinct CDR3 sequences. The germline gives CDR1 MDHEN, CDR2 SYDVKM. This CDR3 is 20 amino acids long. This TCR was sampled from a human donor in good health. Some clones in this sample may be carry-over from other donors' samples. The source material was naive CXCR3+ CD8+ T cells from blood. Subset defined: CD45RO-CCR7+CD27+CD95- naive CD8+ T cells expressing CXCR3 (TNR3+). The chain links TRBV28 to TRBJ2-1; TCRdb proposes TRBD2, but this gene call is untestable without DNA. CDR3 residues: CASSFIHTFGLGGAVNEQFF.